Presented here are 8 T cell receptor beta chains from one specimen sequenced in a study of OX40 agonist ivuxolimab in advanced cancers. Clones were read by immunoSEQ multiplex PCR, and TCRdb kept only the in-frame ones, dropping some. The sample includes tens of thousands of clones, about nine tenths seen only once; the top ten take under 20%. The sequences come from CD4+ or CD8+ T cells sorted from blood, collected in a trial of the OX40 agonist ivuxolimab. These receptors were taken from an adult with an advanced solid tumor such as melanoma, head and neck, liver or kidney cancer.

V and J are TRBV7-8 and TRBJ1-2; D unresolved. Germline V gene data show CDR1 as SGHVS and CDR2 as FQNEAQ. This CDR3 has 15 amino acids. Deletions cut 1 base from V and 3 bases from J, with 12 bases between. The DNA of the CDR3 is TGTGCCAGCAGCTTAGTTAGTGGGTCCTACTATGGCTACACCTTC. Translation: CASSLVSGSYYGYTF.

The gene calls are TRBV28 and TRBJ2-7, with TRBD1 matching over 9 bases. The length of the CDR3 is 14 residues. CDR1 is MDHEN, CDR2 SYDVKM, per germline. Trimming at V came to 3 bases and at J to 3 bases, leaving 3 bases not matched to a gene. The chain's CDR3 is CASSFPGQGYEQYF. CDR3 in DNA: TGTGCCAGCAGTTTCCCGGGACAGGGCTACGAGCAGTACTTC.

J is TRBJ2-5 and V is TRBV7-3; 12 bases line up with TRBD2. Per germline, CDR1 SGHTA and CDR2 FQGTGA. The CDR3 loop spans 16 amino acids. V gave up 5 bases and J gave up 5 bases; unmatched junction bases: 9. The CDR3 region has the DNA TGTGCCAGCAGCGGGCGGACTAGCGGGGACCTGGAGACCCAGTACTTC. It is translated as CASSGRTSGDLETQYF.

This clone was seen more than once but under ten times. The rearrangement links TRBV13 to TRBJ2-7; D gene ambiguous. Between the trimmed V and J ends, which lost 1 base and 3 bases, there was a span of 10 bases. The CDR3 is made up of 14 amino acids. Germline V CDR1 and CDR2: PRHDT, FYEKMQ (reference sequence). CDR3 protein: CASSLEGARYEQYF. As DNA, the CDR3 is TGTGCCAGCAGCTTAGAGGGCGCTCGCTACGAGCAGTACTTC.

This clone was counted a few times. The J gene is TRBJ2-1, the V gene TRBV13; 11 bases align to TRBD2. The germline CDR1 and CDR2 sequences are PRHDT and FYEKMQ (reference sequence). The J segment lost 9 bases and the V segment lost 5 bases, leaving 12 bases of the junction unmatched. The CDR3 has 16 amino acids. Written as DNA, the CDR3 is TGTGCCAGCAGCACCGCGCTAGCGGGGGGCCGTGGTGAGCAGTTCTTC. Its translation is CASSTALAGGRGEQFF.

This chain uses TRBV15 with TRBJ2-1; D gene ambiguous. Trimming removed 3 bases at V and 5 bases at J, with 2 bases between. The CDR3 covers 11 residues. Germline V CDR1 and CDR2: LNHNV, YYDKDF (reference sequence). The CDR3 sequence: CATSRDNEQFF. The CDR3 bases are TGTGCCACCAGCAGGGACAATGAGCAGTTCTTC. Full variable domain (rest looked up from reference TRBV15 and TRBJ2-1): DAMVIQNPRYQVTQFGKPVTLSCSQTLNHNVMYWYQQKSSQAPKLLFHYYDKDFNNEADTPDNFQSRRPNTSFCFLDIRSPGLGDTAMYLCATSRDNEQFFGPGTRLTVL.

The CDR3 is CASSVGLAGVDTQYF. Written as DNA, the CDR3 is TGTGCCAGCAGCGTAGGACTAGCTGGGGTAGATACGCAGTATTTT. This chain uses TRBV9 with TRBJ2-3; 7 nucleotides agree with TRBD2. V lost 0 bases, J lost 5 bases, and 6 bases stayed unmatched. This CDR3 has 15 residues. Germline V gene data show CDR1 as SGDLS and CDR2 as YYNGEE.

Sample share makes this clone large. This same CDR3 is encoded by further DNA sequences in the sample. The CDR3 DNA is TGTGCCAGCAGCTTATCCAATGAGCAGTTCTTC. Its protein is CASSLSNEQFF. The V call is TRBV11-2, the J call TRBJ2-1; D is ambiguous. Germline V gene sequence: CDR1 SGHAT, CDR2 FQNNGV. Trimming removed 2 bases from V and 6 bases from J, with 2 bases in between. The CDR3 extends over 11 amino acids.